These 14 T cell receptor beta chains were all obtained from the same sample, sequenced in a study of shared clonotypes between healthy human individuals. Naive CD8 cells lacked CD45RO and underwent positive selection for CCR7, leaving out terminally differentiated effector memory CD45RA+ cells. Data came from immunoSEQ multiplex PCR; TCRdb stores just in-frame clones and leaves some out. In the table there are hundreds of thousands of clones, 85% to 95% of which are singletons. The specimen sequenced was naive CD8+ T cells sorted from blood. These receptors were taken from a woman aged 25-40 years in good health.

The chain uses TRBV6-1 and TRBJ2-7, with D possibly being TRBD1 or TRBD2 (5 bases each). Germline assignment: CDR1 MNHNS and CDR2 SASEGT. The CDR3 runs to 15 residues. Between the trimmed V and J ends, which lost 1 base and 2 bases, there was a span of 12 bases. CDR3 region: CASSEEQGPTYEQYF. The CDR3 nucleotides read TGTGCCAGCAGTGAAGAGCAGGGACCGACCTACGAGCAGTACTTC.

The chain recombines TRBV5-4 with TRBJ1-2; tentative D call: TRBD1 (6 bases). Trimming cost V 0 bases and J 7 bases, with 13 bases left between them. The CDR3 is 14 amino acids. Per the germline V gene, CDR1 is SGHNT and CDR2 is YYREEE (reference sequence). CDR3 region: CASSLGIGTRGYTF. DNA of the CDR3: TGTGCCAGCAGCTTGGGCATAGGGACACGTGGCTACACCTTC.

In DNA form, the CDR3 reads TGTGCCAGCAGCCTAGCGGGAGACGGGGACGAGCAGTACTTC. Protein product: CASSLAGDGDEQYF. This chain uses TRBV27 with TRBJ2-7; the match to TRBD2 covers 10 bases. V dropped 6 bases and J dropped 5; count of bases not matched to a gene: 7. CDR1 is MNHEY, CDR2 SMNVEV, per germline (reference sequence). The CDR3 has 14 residues.

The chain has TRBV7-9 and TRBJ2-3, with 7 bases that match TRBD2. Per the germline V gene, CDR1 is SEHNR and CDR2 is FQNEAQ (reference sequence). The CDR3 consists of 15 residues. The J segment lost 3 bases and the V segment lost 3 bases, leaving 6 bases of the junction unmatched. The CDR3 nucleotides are TGTGCCAGCAGCTTTCGGGGCGGGAGAACAGATACGCAGTATTTT. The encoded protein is CASSFRGGRTDTQYF.

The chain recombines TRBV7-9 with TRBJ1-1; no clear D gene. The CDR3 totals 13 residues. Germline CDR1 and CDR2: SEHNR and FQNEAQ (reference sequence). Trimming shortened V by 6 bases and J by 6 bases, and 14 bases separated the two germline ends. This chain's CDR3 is CASRAGRIAEAFF. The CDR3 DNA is TGTGCCAGCAGGGCGGGGAGGATCGCTGAAGCTTTCTTT.

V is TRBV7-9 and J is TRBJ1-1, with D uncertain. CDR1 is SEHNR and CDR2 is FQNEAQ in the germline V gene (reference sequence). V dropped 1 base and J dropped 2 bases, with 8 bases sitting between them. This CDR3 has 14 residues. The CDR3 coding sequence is TGTGCCAGCAGCTTAGTACTTGGTAACACTGAAGCTTTCTTT. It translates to CASSLVLGNTEAFF.

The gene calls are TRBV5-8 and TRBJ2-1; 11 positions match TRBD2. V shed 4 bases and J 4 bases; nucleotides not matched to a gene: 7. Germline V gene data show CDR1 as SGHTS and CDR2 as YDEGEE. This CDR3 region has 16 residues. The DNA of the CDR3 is TGTGCCAGCAGCGGAGGACTAGCGGGTGTGTACAATGAGCAGTTCTTC. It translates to CASSGGLAGVYNEQFF.

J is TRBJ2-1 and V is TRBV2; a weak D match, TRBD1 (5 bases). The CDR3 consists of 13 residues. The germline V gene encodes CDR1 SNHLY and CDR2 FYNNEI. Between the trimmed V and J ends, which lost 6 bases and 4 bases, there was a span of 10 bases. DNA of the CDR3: TGTGCCAGCAGCCAGGGTATGTACAATGAGCAGTTCTTC. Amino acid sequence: CASSQGMYNEQFF.

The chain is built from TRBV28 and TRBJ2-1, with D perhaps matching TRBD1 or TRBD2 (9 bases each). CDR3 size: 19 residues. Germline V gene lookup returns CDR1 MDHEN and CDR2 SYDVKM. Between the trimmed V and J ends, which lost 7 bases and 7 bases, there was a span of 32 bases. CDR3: CASKRTGALAGLIGNEQFF. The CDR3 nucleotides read TGTGCCAGCAAACGGACAGGGGCCCTAGCGGGATTAATAGGAAATGAGCAGTTCTTC.

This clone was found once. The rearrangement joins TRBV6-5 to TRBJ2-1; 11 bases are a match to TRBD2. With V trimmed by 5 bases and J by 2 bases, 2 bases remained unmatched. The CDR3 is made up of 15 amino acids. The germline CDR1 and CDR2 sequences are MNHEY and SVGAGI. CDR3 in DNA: TGTGCCAGCAGTAGTAGCGGGAGGGCCTACAATGAGCAGTTCTTC. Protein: CASSSSGRAYNEQFF.

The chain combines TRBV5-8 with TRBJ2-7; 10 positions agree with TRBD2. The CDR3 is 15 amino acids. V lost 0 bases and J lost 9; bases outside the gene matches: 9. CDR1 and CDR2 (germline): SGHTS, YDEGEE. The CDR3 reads CASSLAAGGPNGQYF. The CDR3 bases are TGTGCCAGCAGCTTGGCAGCGGGAGGGCCCAACGGGCAGTACTTC.

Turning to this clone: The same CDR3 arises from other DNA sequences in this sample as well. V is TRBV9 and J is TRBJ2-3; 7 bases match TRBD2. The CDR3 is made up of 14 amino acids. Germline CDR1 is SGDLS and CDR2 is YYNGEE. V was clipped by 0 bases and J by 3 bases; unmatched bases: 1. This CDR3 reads CASSVGGSTDTQYF. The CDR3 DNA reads TGTGCCAGCAGCGTAGGCGGGAGTACAGATACGCAGTATTTT.

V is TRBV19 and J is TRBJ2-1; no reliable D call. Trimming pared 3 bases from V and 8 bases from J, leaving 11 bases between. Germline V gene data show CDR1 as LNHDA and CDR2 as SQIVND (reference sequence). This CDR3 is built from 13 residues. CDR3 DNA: TGTGCCAGTAGTATGATAGGTGGCGATGAGCAGTTCTTC. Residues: CASSMIGGDEQFF.

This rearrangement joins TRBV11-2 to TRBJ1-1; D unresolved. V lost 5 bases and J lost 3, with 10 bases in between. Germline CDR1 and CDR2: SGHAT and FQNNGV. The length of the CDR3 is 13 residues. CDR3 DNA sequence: TGTGCCAGCAGCCTCTCCGGGGACACTGAAGCTTTCTTT. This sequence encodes CASSLSGDTEAFF. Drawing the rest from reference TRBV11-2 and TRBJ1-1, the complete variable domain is EAGVAQSPRYKIIEKRQSVAFWCNPISGHATLYWYQQILGQGPKLLIQFQNNGVVDDSQLPKDRFSAERLKGVDSTLKIQPAKLEDSAVYLCASSLSGDTEAFFGQGTRLTVV.